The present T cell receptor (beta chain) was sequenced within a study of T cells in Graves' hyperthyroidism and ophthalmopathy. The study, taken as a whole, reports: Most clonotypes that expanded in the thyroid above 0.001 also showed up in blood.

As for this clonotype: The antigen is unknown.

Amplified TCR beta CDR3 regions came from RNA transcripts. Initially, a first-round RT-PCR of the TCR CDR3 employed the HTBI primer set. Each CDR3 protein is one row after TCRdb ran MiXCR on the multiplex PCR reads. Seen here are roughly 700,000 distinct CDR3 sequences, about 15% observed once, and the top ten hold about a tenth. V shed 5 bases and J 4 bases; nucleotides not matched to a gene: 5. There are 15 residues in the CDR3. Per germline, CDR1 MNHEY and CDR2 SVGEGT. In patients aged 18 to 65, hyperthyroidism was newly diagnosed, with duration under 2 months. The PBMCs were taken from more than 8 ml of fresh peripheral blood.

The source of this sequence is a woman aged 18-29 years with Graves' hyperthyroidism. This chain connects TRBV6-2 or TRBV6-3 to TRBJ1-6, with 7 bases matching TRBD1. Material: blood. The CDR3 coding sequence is TGTGCCAGCAGTCGAATACAGGGGTATAATTCACCCCTCCACTTT. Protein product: CASSRIQGYNSPLHF.